This passage covers 6 T cell receptor beta chains from one sample sequenced in a study of OX40 agonist ivuxolimab in advanced cancers. Repertoires were generated with immunoSEQ multiplex PCR, while TCRdb's copy carries only in-frame clones and drops some. The sample carries around 80,000 clones, about 92% recorded once. Here the sequenced sample was CD4+ or CD8+ T cells sorted from blood, taken in a trial of the OX40 agonist ivuxolimab. These receptors were collected from an adult with an advanced solid tumor such as melanoma, head and neck, liver or kidney cancer.

The chain combines TRBV6-6 with TRBJ1-3; a possible D gene is TRBD1 (5 bases). This CDR3 has 15 residues. The germline V gene encodes CDR1 MNHNY and CDR2 SVGAGI (reference sequence). Trimming removed 5 bases from V and 0 bases from J, with 11 bases in between. As DNA, the CDR3 is TGTGCCAGCAGTAGGGACTCCTACTCTGGAAACACCATATATTTT. Amino acid sequence: CASSRDSYSGNTIYF.

In its sample, this clone was seen a few times. The rearrangement joins TRBV7-3 to TRBJ1-1, with no clear D. CDR1 and CDR2 from the germline V gene are SGHTA and FQGTGA. CDR3 length: 14 residues. Trimming cost V 3 bases and J 0 bases, with 8 bases left between them. CDR3 sequence reads: CASSLSGLNTEAFF. The CDR3 DNA follows: TGTGCCAGCAGCTTGAGCGGGCTGAACACTGAAGCTTTCTTT.

The chain links TRBV7-2 to TRBJ1-1; D unresolved. CDR3 length: 13 residues. Trimming cost V 1 base and J 0 bases, with 3 bases left between them. The germline gives CDR1 SGHTA, CDR2 FQGNSA. The CDR3 DNA is TGTGCCAGCAGCTTAGTTATGAACACTGAAGCTTTCTTT. Amino acid sequence: CASSLVMNTEAFF.

The chain links TRBV10-3 to TRBJ2-3; D unclear. The germline V gene encodes CDR1 ENHRY and CDR2 SYGVKD. Trimming removed 2 bases at V and 3 bases at J, with 0 bases between. This CDR3 comprises 11 residues. This chain's CDR3 is CAISETDTQYF. CDR3 nucleotide sequence: TGTGCCATCAGTGAGACAGATACGCAGTATTTT.

The chain recombines TRBV7-8 with TRBJ1-5; D gene unclear. Germline CDR1 reads SGHVS; CDR2 reads FQNEAQ. V gave up 5 bases and J gave up 3 bases, with 14 bases separating them. This CDR3 has 15 residues. CDR3: CASSPRSGFNQPQHF. The CDR3 DNA is TGTGCCAGCAGCCCCAGATCGGGGTTCAATCAGCCCCAGCATTTT.

This sequence joins TRBV5-1 and TRBJ1-1; TRBD1 agrees at 7 bases. CDR3 length: 14 residues. J was trimmed by 1 base and V by 4 bases; bases with no gene match: 4. Germline V gene lookup returns CDR1 SGHRS and CDR2 YFSETQ. CDR3 amino acids: CASSQGTANTEAFF. The CDR3 coding sequence is TGCGCCAGCAGCCAGGGGACAGCGAACACTGAAGCTTTCTTT.